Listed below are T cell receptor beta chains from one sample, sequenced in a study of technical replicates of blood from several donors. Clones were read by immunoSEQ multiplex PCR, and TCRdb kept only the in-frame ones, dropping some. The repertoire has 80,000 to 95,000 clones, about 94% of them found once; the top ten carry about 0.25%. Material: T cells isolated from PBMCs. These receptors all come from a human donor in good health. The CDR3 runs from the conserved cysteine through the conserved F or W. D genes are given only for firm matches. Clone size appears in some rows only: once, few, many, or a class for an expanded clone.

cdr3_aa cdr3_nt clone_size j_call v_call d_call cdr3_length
CASSADGEGIYEQYF TGCGCCAGCAGCGCGGACGGGGAGGGTATATACGAGCAGTACTTC once TRBJ2-7 TRBV5-1 TRBD2 15
CASRSSASYNEQFF TGTGCCAGCAGGTCTAGCGCTAGCTACAATGAGCAGTTCTTC - TRBJ2-1 TRBV28 - 14
CATSRDWSSGTEAFF TGTGCCACCAGCAGAGATTGGTCTTCGGGGACTGAAGCTTTCTTT - TRBJ1-1 TRBV15 - 15
CASRRPGTGTVFGYTF TGTGCCAGCAGACGTCCCGGGACAGGGACGGTTTTTGGCTACACCTTC - TRBJ1-2 TRBV6-4 TRBD1 16
CASSETLAGEETQYF TGCGCCAGCAGCGAAACACTAGCGGGGGAGGAGACCCAGTACTTC - TRBJ2-5 TRBV5-1 TRBD2 15
CASSPVPGSNQPQHF TGTGCCAGCAGCCCCGTGCCAGGAAGCAATCAGCCCCAGCATTTT - TRBJ1-5 TRBV9 - 15
CASSAEQGGYQPQHF TGTGCCAGCAGTGCTGAACAGGGTGGATATCAGCCCCAGCATTTT - TRBJ1-5 TRBV6-1 - 15
CASSAREPGTEAFF TGTGCCAGCAGCGCCCGGGAACCCGGCACTGAAGCTTTCTTT - TRBJ1-1 TRBV5-5 - 14
CASSPTSGGGDTQYF TGTGCCAGCTCACCGACTAGCGGGGGCGGGGATACGCAGTATTTT - TRBJ2-3 TRBV18 TRBD2 15
CASSLLGQNTDTQYF TGTGCCAGCAGCTTATTGGGACAGAACACAGATACGCAGTATTTT - TRBJ2-3 TRBV7-9 TRBD1 15
CASSPPGRAEWGYTF TGTGCCAGCTCACCACCCGGCAGGGCGGAATGGGGCTACACCTTC - TRBJ1-2 TRBV18 - 15
CASATGENTEAFF TGCGCCAGCGCTACGGGAGAGAACACTGAAGCTTTCTTT - TRBJ1-1 TRBV5-1 - 13
CASSGALHRDIGGYTF TGTGCCAGCAGCGGAGCCCTCCACCGGGACATAGGGGGCTACACCTTC - TRBJ1-2 TRBV9 - 16
CAISNTQGRNEEAFF TGTGCCATCAGCAACACACAGGGGAGGAACGAAGAAGCTTTCTTT - TRBJ1-1 TRBV10-3 TRBD1 15
CASRMGGEGYTF TGTGCCAGCAGAATGGGAGGGGAGGGCTACACCTTC once TRBJ1-2 TRBV2 - 12
CAISTVGNTEAFF TGTGCCATCTCAACAGTGGGGAACACTGAAGCTTTCTTT few TRBJ1-1 TRBV10-3 - 13
CASSEAGTYNEQFF TGTGCCAGCAGCGAAGCGGGGACCTACAATGAGCAGTTCTTC - TRBJ2-1 TRBV11-2 TRBD2 14
CASSKGLNPYNEQFF TGTGCCAGCAGCAAGGGACTAAACCCCTACAATGAGCAGTTCTTC - TRBJ2-1 TRBV2 TRBD2 15
CASSLMDSPLHF TGTGCCAGCTCCCTAATGGATTCACCCCTCCACTTT - TRBJ1-6 TRBV2 - 12
CASSPGQGAAQPQHF TGTGCCAGCAGCCCGGGACAGGGGGCCGCTCAGCCCCAGCATTTT - TRBJ1-5 TRBV11-2 TRBD1 15
CASSATGSTNEKLFF TGTGCCAGCAGCGCTACAGGGTCAACTAATGAAAAACTGTTTTTT - TRBJ1-4 TRBV9 - 15
CASRVWQDSNQPQHF TGTGCCAGTAGGGTCTGGCAGGATAGCAATCAGCCCCAGCATTTT - TRBJ1-5 TRBV19 - 15
CASSPPTGQYGYTF TGTGCCAGCAGCCCGCCGACAGGGCAATATGGCTACACCTTC - TRBJ1-2 TRBV5-4 TRBD1 14
CASSQDLAAGLTDTQYF TGTGCCAGCAGCCAGGACTTAGCGGCTGGGCTTACAGATACGCAGTATTTT - TRBJ2-3 TRBV4-2 - 17
CASRGGTGTVIPYEQYF TGCGCCAGCAGGGGGGGGACGGGGACTGTTATCCCCTACGAGCAGTACTTC - TRBJ2-7 TRBV5-1 TRBD2 17
CASRRDRNYNSPLHF TGTGCCAGCAGAAGGGACAGAAACTATAATTCACCCCTCCACTTT once TRBJ1-6 TRBV11-1 TRBD1 15
CASSQDLFKNEKLFF TGCGCCAGCAGCCAAGATCTGTTTAAAAATGAAAAACTGTTTTTT - TRBJ1-4 TRBV4-1 - 15
CASRGGTGSSYEQYF TGTGCCAGCAGAGGAGGGACCGGAAGCTCCTACGAGCAGTACTTC - TRBJ2-7 TRBV6-6 - 15
CASSWGGGRDNEQFF TGTGCCAGCAGCTGGGGCGGCGGGAGGGACAATGAGCAGTTCTTC - TRBJ2-1 TRBV5-4 TRBD2 15
CATSRESSMNTEAFF TGTGCCACCAGCAGAGAGTCCAGTATGAACACTGAAGCTTTCTTT - TRBJ1-1 TRBV15 - 15
CASSLMETSLYNEQFF TGTGCCAGCTCACTTATGGAGACTAGCCTCTACAATGAGCAGTTCTTC - TRBJ2-1 TRBV18 TRBD2 16
CASSILTGGKGAFF TGTGCCAGCAGCATATTGACAGGGGGCAAGGGAGCTTTCTTT - TRBJ1-1 TRBV5-4 TRBD1 14
CASSFSDSLGYEQYF TGTGCCAGCAGCTTTTCGGACAGCTTGGGCTACGAGCAGTACTTC - TRBJ2-7 TRBV7-6 - 15
CASTSFIRRGLLRTDTQYF TGTGCCAGCACCTCATTCATCCGGCGGGGGCTATTACGGACAGATACGCAGTATTTT - TRBJ2-3 TRBV27 - 19
CASSLGGGSASYGYTF TGTGCCAGCAGCTTGGGCGGTGGCTCTGCGTCTTATGGCTACACCTTC - TRBJ1-2 TRBV5-4 - 16
CASSQRTGAPSYEQYF TGCGCCAGCAGCCAAAGGACAGGGGCGCCTTCCTACGAGCAGTACTTC - TRBJ2-7 TRBV5-1 TRBD1 16
CASSESSTGELFF TGTGCCAGCAGTGAAAGTAGCACCGGGGAGCTGTTTTTT - TRBJ2-2 TRBV6-1 - 13
CASSTYLGVRTYEQYF TGTGCCAGCAGTACGTATTTAGGGGTGCGGACCTACGAGCAGTACTTC - TRBJ2-7 TRBV27 - 16
CASSYGGSYNEQFF TGTGCCAGCAGTTACGGGGGCAGCTACAATGAGCAGTTCTTC - TRBJ2-1 TRBV6-6 - 14
CASSLKRLGGTEAFF TGTGCCAGCAGCCTCAAAAGGCTTGGCGGCACTGAAGCTTTCTTT - TRBJ1-1 TRBV5-5 - 15
CASSLNQKDDF TGTGCCAGCAGCTTGAATCAGAAAGATGACTTC - TRBJ2-7 TRBV5-5 - 11
CASSHGEYGYTF TGTGCCAGCTCACACGGGGAGTATGGCTACACCTTC - TRBJ1-2 TRBV18 - 12
CASSEEGLAGGGRYTQYF TGTGCCAGCAGTGAGGAGGGGCTAGCGGGAGGGGGACGGTATACGCAGTATTTT - TRBJ2-3 TRBV6-1 TRBD2 18
CASCSTSFGGWNTIYF TGTGCCAGTTGTTCTACATCCTTCGGGGGTTGGAACACCATATATTTT - TRBJ1-3 TRBV19 - 16
CASSAGLFYEQYF TGCGCCAGCAGCGCGGGACTGTTCTACGAGCAGTACTTC - TRBJ2-7 TRBV10-2 - 13
CASSRSAGRPTNEKLFF TGTGCCAGCAGCCGCTCAGCCGGCAGGCCAACTAATGAAAAACTGTTTTTT - TRBJ1-4 TRBV7-6 - 17
CASSLSGATYEQYF TGTGCCAGCAGCTTAAGCGGGGCCACCTACGAGCAGTACTTC - TRBJ2-7 TRBV5-4 TRBD2 14
CASSSGPQGASNEQFF TGCGCCAGCAGCTCTGGACCCCAGGGTGCGAGCAATGAGCAGTTCTTC - TRBJ2-1 TRBV5-1 - 16
CASSDRGNIQYF TGTGCCAGCAGTGATAGAGGAAACATTCAGTACTTC - TRBJ2-4 TRBV2 - 12
CASSVGLADESSYNEQFF TGTGCCAGCAGCGTAGGACTAGCGGATGAAAGCTCCTACAATGAGCAGTTCTTC - TRBJ2-1 TRBV9 TRBD2 18
CASSLDLQGADTGELFF TGTGCCAGCAGCTTAGACCTCCAGGGGGCCGACACCGGGGAGCTGTTTTTT - TRBJ2-2 TRBV7-7 TRBD1 17